These 10 T cell receptor beta chains came from one sample sequenced in a study of T cell changes during pregnancy in multiple sclerosis. Libraries were prepared by immunoSEQ multiplex PCR; TCRdb keeps only in-frame clonotypes and omits some of them. The sample includes around 45,000 clones, 80% to 90% seen only once; the top ten take around 7.9%. The specimen was CD8+ T cells from peripheral blood mononuclear cells, collected in the second trimester of pregnancy. Source of these receptors: a female donor with multiple sclerosis, enrolled in a pregnancy study.

This clone was found once. This sequence joins TRBV15 and TRBJ1-4; TRBD1 aligns across 7 bases. V dropped 5 bases and J dropped 4; count of bases not matched to a gene: 7. Germline values: CDR1 LNHNV, CDR2 YYDKDF (reference sequence). The CDR3 is 15 amino acids. The CDR3 protein is CATSVGTADNEKLFF. In DNA form, the CDR3 reads TGTGCCACCAGCGTCGGGACAGCGGATAATGAAAAACTGTTTTTT.

CDR3 DNA sequence: TGCGCCAGCAGTGACTACCCCACAGATACGCAGTATTTT. Its translation: CASSDYPTDTQYF. This chain connects TRBV10-2 to TRBJ2-3; the D is unclear. The germline V and J ends were trimmed by 3 bases and 2 bases, with 6 bases remaining between them. The CDR3 is 13 amino acids. In germline, CDR1 is WSHSY, CDR2 SAAADI.

The chain couples TRBV19 to TRBJ2-1; 7 positions match TRBD2. The trim removed 3 bases at V and 3 bases at J, leaving 8 bases unmatched. The CDR3 has 16 amino acids. Germline CDR1 is LNHDA and CDR2 is SQIVND (reference sequence). The DNA of the CDR3 is TGTGCCAGTAGTATTGGGGTGGGCGGGGGCTACAATGAGCAGTTCTTC. This encodes CASSIGVGGGYNEQFF.

V and J are TRBV9 and TRBJ1-3; D not resolved. The CDR3 loop spans 12 amino acids. Germline V CDR1 and CDR2: SGDLS, YYNGEE. V shed 3 bases and J shed 16 bases, with 17 bases lying between them. CDR3 loop: CASSAGGGEMYF. CDR3 nucleotide sequence: TGTGCCAGCAGCGCGGGTGGTGGGGAGATGTATTTT. Variable domain in full (rest from reference TRBV9 and TRBJ1-3): DSGVTQTPKHLITATGQRVTLRCSPRSGDLSVYWYQQSLDQGLQFLIQYYNGEERAKGNILERFSAQQFPDLHSELNLSSLELGDSALYFCASSAGGGEMYFGEGSWLTVV.

V usage is TRBV7-9 and J usage is TRBJ2-2, with a tentative D call TRBD1 (6 bases). The V gene's germline CDR1 is SEHNR and CDR2 FQNEAQ (reference sequence). Trimming cost V 8 bases and J 5 bases, with 15 bases left between them. The CDR3 covers 14 residues. CDR3: CASHATGLTGELFF. The CDR3 nucleotides are TGTGCCAGCCATGCTACAGGGCTTACCGGGGAGCTGTTTTTT.

CDR3 bases: TGTGCCAGCTCACCGAAGAGGACAGGGGTCGCGACTGAAGCTTTCTTT. Protein product: CASSPKRTGVATEAFF. The gene calls are TRBV18 and TRBJ1-1; 9 nucleotides agree with TRBD1. V gave up 3 bases and J gave up 5 bases; unmatched junction bases: 10. Germline V gene lookup returns CDR1 KGHSH and CDR2 LQKENI. CDR3 length: 16 amino acids.

The chain uses TRBV2 and TRBJ1-2; 9 bases agree with TRBD1. Germline CDR1 SNHLY, CDR2 FYNNEI. The CDR3 contains 13 residues. The J segment lost 3 bases and the V segment lost 6 bases, leaving 2 bases of the junction unmatched. The CDR3 region is CASSRTGDYGYTF. The DNA of the CDR3 is TGTGCCAGCAGCCGGACAGGGGACTATGGCTACACCTTC.

The CDR3 region has the DNA TGTGCCAGCAGTTTGGGACAGGGATTCTATGGCTACACCTTC. Protein: CASSLGQGFYGYTF. This chain joins TRBV27 and TRBJ1-2, with 9 bases aligning to TRBD1. Germline CDR1 is MNHEY and CDR2 is SMNVEV (reference sequence). The ends lost 3 bases at V and 4 bases at J; junction bases unmatched: 3. CDR3 length: 14 amino acids.

The DNA for the CDR3 is TGTGCCAGCAGTCCCGGACAGGGGGCCGCTGAGACCCAGTACTTC. Translating it yields CASSPGQGAAETQYF. The genes are TRBV6-6 and TRBJ2-5; 11 bases fit TRBD1. In germline, CDR1 is MNHNY, CDR2 SVGAGI (reference sequence). With 5 bases clipped from V and 5 bases from J, the junction kept 7 bases outside the gene matches. The CDR3 is made up of 15 amino acids.

Only a few counts were recorded for this clone. V gene TRBV6-6 combines with J gene TRBJ1-4; 7 positions agree with TRBD1. This CDR3 region has 15 residues. V shed 7 bases and J 5 bases; nucleotides not matched to a gene: 10. Germline CDR1 and CDR2: MNHNY and SVGAGI (reference sequence). This CDR3 is CASTFTGTANEKLFF. CDR3 DNA sequence: TGTGCCAGCACTTTTACCGGGACAGCGAATGAAAAACTGTTTTTT.